This TCR beta chain emerged from a study of cytomegalovirus exposure and HLA in healthy donors (dated by TCRdb to about 2017). Broadly, across the study: According to a later analysis, one platform produced both the 110 or so validation repertoires and the roughly 650 repertoires of the first cohort. The aim of the study was to test whether cataloging public T cell receptors could identify signatures of past pathogen exposure. The study combined high-throughput TCR immunosequencing, statistical association of individual TCRs with disease status, and machine learning to predict cytomegalovirus infection status. Besides the first cohort of about 730 subjects, a separate validation cohort made up of around 120 different subjects was used.

Trimmed from V: 7 bases; trimmed from J: 4 bases; junction bases lacking a gene match: 8. The germline V gene (reference sequence) gives CDR1 as LNHDA and CDR2 as SQIVND. The CDR3 goes from the cysteine to the phenylalanine over 15 residues. The read is trimmed to its CDR3 DNA, 45 bases read in frame from base 1. The donors were included in the validation cohort of 130 or so subjects, a group kept apart from the roughly 700-subject first cohort. Worth noting for this clone: Its antigen is not yet known. Nothing much larger sits one base from this clone, and base qualities are not available.

General conclusions and limits of the study: While some public TCRs were present in many individuals, most TCR sequences turned up only very rarely across donors. The study gave a list of 150 to 200 TCR beta chains associated with cytomegalovirus. The classifier was reported to diagnose cytomegalovirus status with high specificity and sensitivity in both the original cohort and the validation cohort. A few of the identified cytomegalovirus-associated TCR beta chains were confirmed in vitro to be specific for cytomegalovirus antigens. A later analysis lacked HLA typing for the validation cohort, so it scored co-occurrence in that cohort across all 110 or so repertoires. The authors suggested that the approach could potentially be extended to other disease states and immunological phenotypes. Of the cluster scores, 85% to 95% were above 0 in a later analysis, which found that TCRs clustered in the first cohort also tended to co-occur in the 95 to 150 validation repertoires.

Library prep was done by the immunoSEQ multiplex PCR assay. As for the original processing: A statistical classification framework was developed to diagnose cytomegalovirus status using the catalog of TCR beta chain sequences. In its TCRdb copy, this immuneACCESS table keeps in-frame sequences only and misses some clones. Where compared with another copy, unresolved V genes explain less than half of these, and the others have no known cause. The DNA was the basis for D and trimming; V, J and clone size are from that table. For this sample there are about 130,000 clones; around 89% appear just once. Clones ranked in the top ten supply less than 8% of the sample.

This TCR was recovered from a woman aged 25 to 39 in good health and CMV-seropositive. Source material: PBMCs. The sequence links TRBV19 to TRBJ1-1; 11 bases in the middle match TRBD1. The nucleotides read TGTGCCAGTACCCGGACAGGGGGCGCAGGCACTGAAGCTTTCTTT. Its protein product is CASTRTGGAGTEAFF.